This TCR beta chain is from a study of STAT5B mutations in CD4+ large granular lymphocyte leukemia. Study observations and caveats: TRBV06-family usage was enriched in top patient clones (8/27) versus controls (2/35).

Germline V gene lookup returns CDR1 SGHRS and CDR2 YFSETQ. This CDR3 is 15 amino acids long. Using immunoSEQ multiplex PCR, the repertoire was profiled, and TCRdb retains in-frame clones only, with some absent. The sample has tens of thousands of clones; 75% to 85% are singletons. Worth noting for this clone: Its target is unknown.

This TCR was sampled from a human donor in good health. The sample taken for sequencing was CD4+ T cells from blood buffy coats. This chain links TRBV5-1 with TRBJ2-5; 10 bases fit TRBD1. The J call may be wrong; the DNA end is better matched by TRBJ2-7. The CDR3 DNA reads as TGCGCCAGCAGGGGGACAGGGGATTCCTCCTACGAGCAGTACTTC. Translation: CASRGTGDSSYEQYF.